The clone carrying this T cell receptor (beta chain) was counted between two and nine times. As yet, its antigen is unknown. The data were taken from a study of T cells in Graves' hyperthyroidism and ophthalmopathy. Looking at the study overall: The authors collected peripheral blood at initial diagnosis, before any treatment.

Findings of the study overall: Before onset, ophthalmopathy was predicted by the model a median 6.5 months earlier. Stable hyperthyroidism was told apart from ophthalmopathy by a model built on 13 V-J features.

The CDR3 runs to 15 residues. The germline V gene encodes CDR1 LGHDT and CDR2 YNNKEL (reference sequence). V was pared by 0 bases and J by 3 bases, with 12 bases between. Amplification targeted TCR beta CDR3 regions from RNA transcripts. A set of HTBI primers served as the primers for a first-round RT-PCR of the TCR CDR3. TCRdb reprocessed the multiplex PCR reads with MiXCR, giving one entry per CDR3 protein. The sample yields a few hundred thousand distinct CDR3 sequences, 15% to 20% seen once. Sequenced material: blood. The source is a woman aged 60-75 years with Graves' ophthalmopathy. The chain links TRBV3-1 to TRBJ2-7; a possible D gene is TRBD2 (5 bases). CDR3 nucleotides: TGTGCCAGCAGCCAAGAGTCTCGGGGATACTACGAGCAGTACTTC. Translated: CASSQESRGYYEQYF.